These 30 T cell receptor beta chains were all obtained from the same sample, sequenced in a study of a mutant IDH1 vaccine in newly diagnosed glioma (dated by TCRdb to 2020 to 2022). Receptors were amplified or captured by the immunoSEQ multiplex PCR assay. Not all clones reach the TCRdb copy of this immuneACCESS table, which keeps in-frame sequences only. Checked studies attribute under half of the gap to unresolved V genes and leave the rest unexplained. Here the sample has about 120,000 clones; roughly 78% occur a single time. The biggest ten clones account for 5.5% of the sample. No cognate antigen is known for these TCRs. This specimen's time point label, per the study, means: week 11, during vaccination. Each vaccine dose was 300 ug of a 20-mer mutant IDH1 peptide in Montanide, given subcutaneously with topical imiquimod. Here the sequenced sample was PBMCs, taken from a glioma patient whose treatment included an IDH1 peptide vaccine. These receptors were obtained from a man aged 35-49 years with glioma.

V gene TRBV28 combines with J gene TRBJ1-1, with D tentatively TRBD1 (5 bases). CDR3 length: 14 amino acids. The V gene's germline CDR1 is MDHEN and CDR2 SYDVKM. Trimming cost V 3 bases and J 4 bases, with 12 bases left between them. The CDR3 sequence is CASSLKGWATEAFF. The DNA of the CDR3 is TGTGCCAGCAGTTTGAAGGGGTGGGCCACTGAAGCTTTCTTT.

The J gene is TRBJ1-1, the V gene TRBV14, with D perhaps matching TRBD1 (6 bases). The CDR3 totals 15 residues. V was shortened by 1 base and J by 6 bases, with 15 bases between the two germline ends. Germline assignment: CDR1 SGHDN and CDR2 FVKESK. The DNA of the CDR3 is TGTGCCAGCAGCCAAGGGCGGGGGGCAGGGGCTGAAGCTTTCTTT. It translates to CASSQGRGAGAEAFF. The full variable domain, its missing parts supplied by reference TRBV14 and TRBJ1-1, is EAGVTQFPSHSVIEKGQTVTLRCDPISGHDNLYWYRRVMGKEIKFLLHFVKESKQDESGMPNNRFLAERTGGTYSTLKVQPAELEDSGVYFCASSQGRGAGAEAFFGQGTRLTVV.

This clone was detected once. This chain links TRBV9 with TRBJ1-2, with TRBD1 matching over 8 bases. The CDR3 spans 17 residues. Per the germline V gene, CDR1 is SGDLS and CDR2 is YYNGEE. J lost 7 bases, V lost 2 bases, and 16 bases had no gene match. The CDR3 region has the DNA TGTGCCAGCAGCGTTTCGGGACAGGTGATCTCTCGGGGTGGCTACACCTTC. It specifies CASSVSGQVISRGGYTF.

This clone was recorded only once. The chain uses TRBV21-1 and TRBJ2-5; the table's D call TRBD1 went unverified against the DNA. TRBV21-1 corresponds to a pseudogene. The CDR3 totals 17 residues. CDR3 coding DNA: TGTGCCAGCAGCATCGGGACAGGGCGGCCGCTAAAGGAGACCCAGTACTTC. Translating gives CASSIGTGRPLKETQYF.

This clone was observed a single time. Additional DNA sequences in this sample encode the identical CDR3. The chain employs TRBV10-1 and TRBJ2-1, with 11 bases matching TRBD2. The CDR3 consists of 17 residues. Germline V gene lookup returns CDR1 WNHNN and CDR2 SYGVQD (reference sequence). V shed 6 bases and J 0 bases; nucleotides not matched to a gene: 7. The DNA for the CDR3 is TGCGCCAGCAGCTTACTAGCGGGGGCCAGCTCCTACAATGAGCAGTTCTTC. Residues: CASSLLAGASSYNEQFF.

V is TRBV5-5 and J is TRBJ2-3; TRBD2 matches at 11 bases. The CDR3 contains 15 residues. Trimming cost V 1 base and J 5 bases; bases outside gene matches: 3. The germline V gene encodes CDR1 SGHKS and CDR2 YYEKEE (reference sequence). The CDR3 nucleotides are TGTGCCAGCAGCTTGCAACTAGCGGGGGAAGATACGCAGTATTTT. It codes for CASSLQLAGEDTQYF.

The V and J genes are TRBV10-3 and TRBJ2-5; 11 bases are shared with TRBD2. V lost 0 bases and J lost 5; bases outside the gene matches: 2. This CDR3 has 15 residues. Per germline, CDR1 ENHRY and CDR2 SYGVKD. The CDR3 nucleotides read TGTGCCATCAGTGAGTCTTTAGCGGGAGGGGAGACCCAGTACTTC. Translating gives CAISESLAGGETQYF.

The chain uses TRBV7-6 and TRBJ2-7; 11 bases align to TRBD1. Germline-derived CDR1 and CDR2 are SGHVS and FNYEAQ. The trim removed 1 base at V and 4 bases at J, leaving 3 bases unmatched. The CDR3 has 15 amino acids. The DNA of the CDR3 is TGTGCCAGCAGCTTAGAAGGACAGGGGGCTTACGAGCAGTACTTC. Protein product: CASSLEGQGAYEQYF.

The rearrangement links TRBV7-8 to TRBJ1-5; D gene ambiguous. The CDR3 runs to 14 residues. Trimming cost V 4 bases and J 7 bases, with 14 bases left between them. Germline V CDR1 and CDR2: SGHVS, FQNEAQ. Here the CDR3 reads CASSSGQTYQPQHF. CDR3 DNA sequence: TGTGCCAGCAGCTCTGGTCAGACTTACCAGCCCCAGCATTTT.

The V and J genes are TRBV4-3 and TRBJ2-7; a possible D gene is TRBD1 (5 bases). Trimming cost V 0 bases and J 5 bases, with 17 bases left between them. Germline loops: CDR1 LGHNA, CDR2 YSLEER. This CDR3 is 16 amino acids long. In DNA, the CDR3 is TGCGCCAGCAGCCAAGATATAAGCAGGGTCATCGACGAGCAGTACTTC. Amino acid sequence: CASSQDISRVIDEQYF.

The rearrangement uses TRBV5-4 and TRBJ1-5; the D is unclear. V gave up 0 bases and J gave up 6 bases, with 1 base separating them. Germline CDR1 reads SGHNT; CDR2 reads YYREEE (reference sequence). The CDR3 contains 11 residues. The CDR3 protein is CASSLVQPQHF. CDR3 DNA sequence: TGTGCCAGCAGCTTGGTTCAGCCCCAGCATTTT.

The V gene is TRBV2, the J gene TRBJ1-5, with D possibly matching TRBD1 (5 bases). V lost 6 bases and J 6 bases, leaving 12 bases between the germline ends. This CDR3 spans 13 amino acids. CDR1 SNHLY and CDR2 FYNNEI come from the germline V gene. The CDR3 region has the DNA TGTGCCAGCAGGTTGCAGGGCGGTCAGCCCCAGCATTTT. Translated, it gives CASRLQGGQPQHF. The complete variable domain, with remaining parts taken from reference TRBV2 and TRBJ1-5, reads EPEVTQTPSHQVTQMGQEVILRCVPISNHLYFYWYRQILGQKVEFLVSFYNNEISEKSEIFDDQFSVERPDGSNFTLKIRSTKLEDSAMYFCASRLQGGQPQHFGDGTRLSIL.

This clone was seen more than once but under ten times. The chain uses TRBV7-9 and TRBJ1-2; a weak D match, TRBD1 (5 bases). Germline V gene lookup returns CDR1 SEHNR and CDR2 FQNEAQ (reference sequence). The CDR3 loop spans 15 amino acids. V was clipped by 4 bases and J by 2 bases, with 14 bases between them. The CDR3 DNA reads TGTGCCAGCAGCTCCGCGATCCAGGGAAACTATGGCTACACCTTC. This encodes CASSSAIQGNYGYTF.

The chain recombines TRBV18 with TRBJ1-5; D is possibly TRBD1 (5 bases). CDR1 is KGHSH, CDR2 LQKENI, per germline. The V end was cut by 2 bases, the J end by 8 bases, with 13 bases between. This CDR3 spans 14 amino acids. CDR3 amino acids: CASSPGTQGKPQHF. DNA of the CDR3: TGTGCCAGCTCACCAGGAACCCAGGGTAAGCCCCAGCATTTT.

This clone came up a few times. Other nucleotide sequences from this sample produce the same CDR3. V gene TRBV5-1 combines with J gene TRBJ1-5, with D maybe TRBD1 (5 bases). This CDR3 spans 13 amino acids. Germline values: CDR1 SGHRS, CDR2 YFSETQ. V was cut by 0 bases and J by 5 bases, with 6 bases left in between. CDR3 sequence reads: CASSLGGDQPQHF. The CDR3, as DNA: TGCGCCAGCAGCTTGGGAGGGGATCAGCCCCAGCATTTT.

V gene TRBV11-2 combines with J gene TRBJ1-5, with D unclear. There are 13 residues in the CDR3. Trimming pared 5 bases from V and 2 bases from J, leaving 7 bases between. Germline values: CDR1 SGHAT, CDR2 FQNNGV. The CDR3 sequence is CASSPTGNQPQHF. The CDR3, as DNA: TGTGCCAGCAGCCCGACGGGCAATCAGCCCCAGCATTTT.

This clone showed up just a few times. This chain links TRBV2 with TRBJ2-3, with TRBD2 matching 7 bases. Germline lookup yields CDR1 SNHLY and CDR2 FYNNEI. V shed 1 base and J 3 bases; nucleotides not matched to a gene: 1. This CDR3 contains 14 residues. CDR3 DNA sequence: TGTGCCAGCAGTGAAGGGGGAGGGACAGATACGCAGTATTTT. This translates into CASSEGGGTDTQYF.

This clone appeared many times. The rearrangement uses TRBV5-1 and TRBJ1-2; 7 bases agree with TRBD1. The CDR3 covers 14 residues. Germline trimming cut 2 bases from V and 0 bases from J; bases unmatched to any gene: 1. CDR1 SGHRS and CDR2 YFSETQ come from the germline V gene. The CDR3 DNA reads as TGCGCCAGCAGCTTAGGGACAGCTAACTATGGCTACACCTTC. Translating gives CASSLGTANYGYTF.

Only one count was recorded for this clone. The chain couples TRBV6-6 to TRBJ2-5, with D unresolved. The length of the CDR3 is 16 residues. The germline V gene has CDR1 MNHNY and CDR2 SVGAGI (reference sequence). V shed 7 bases and J shed 2 bases, with 20 bases lying between them. CDR3: CASIHGRGSKQETQYF. The CDR3 coding sequence is TGTGCCAGCATCCATGGTCGTGGCAGTAAACAAGAGACCCAGTACTTC.

The chain joins TRBV5-6 to TRBJ2-7; 8 positions match TRBD1. Losses at the gene ends were 1 base for V and 4 bases for J; bases not matched to a gene: 4. Per germline, CDR1 SGHDT and CDR2 YYEEEE. CDR3 length: 14 residues. CDR3 sequence (DNA): TGTGCCAGCAGCTTGAGGACAGGGATTTACGAGCAGTACTTC. It encodes CASSLRTGIYEQYF.

This clone was detected many times. V gene TRBV2 combines with J gene TRBJ2-1; 7 bases agree with TRBD2. V lost 2 bases to trimming and J lost 10 bases; unmatched junction nucleotides: 11. CDR1 SNHLY and CDR2 FYNNEI come from the germline V gene. CDR3 length: 15 amino acids. CDR3 sequence (DNA): TGTGCCAGCAGTGAACTTCCGACTAGCCTCGGGGAGCAGTTCTTC. Translated, it gives CASSELPTSLGEQFF. The entire variable domain, with the rest obtained from reference TRBV2 and TRBJ2-1, is as follows: EPEVTQTPSHQVTQMGQEVILRCVPISNHLYFYWYRQILGQKVEFLVSFYNNEISEKSEIFDDQFSVERPDGSNFTLKIRSTKLEDSAMYFCASSELPTSLGEQFFGPGTRLTVL.

This clone is a singleton in its sample. Relative to the germline gene, one junction end is altered; a read error may explain this. The chain recombines TRBV2 with TRBJ2-7; D gene ambiguous. Germline CDR1 and CDR2: SNHLY and FYNNEI. The CDR3 consists of 9 residues. The CDR3 is CASSADLLF. CDR3 in DNA: TGTGCCAGCAGTGCGGACCTACTATTC.

This clone was picked up one time. The chain employs TRBV14 and TRBJ2-1; 8 bases agree with TRBD1. This CDR3 has 13 residues. Germline V gives CDR1 SGHDN, CDR2 FVKESK. V lost 4 bases to trimming and J lost 14 bases; unmatched junction nucleotides: 10. The DNA of the CDR3 is TGTGCCAGCAGCCGAAAAAGGACAGGGACAAAGTTCTTC. It specifies CASSRKRTGTKFF.

The chain employs TRBV13 and TRBJ1-6; no reliable D call. This CDR3 region has 13 residues. Trimming removed 5 bases from V and 9 bases from J, with 11 bases in between. Looked up from germline, CDR1 is PRHDT and CDR2 is FYEKMQ (reference sequence). This CDR3 reads CASSPQEGSPLHF. CDR3 coding DNA: TGTGCCAGCAGCCCCCAGGAGGGTTCACCCCTCCACTTT.

V is TRBV7-2 and J is TRBJ2-7, with TRBD1 matching 11 bases. Germline CDR1 reads SGHTA; CDR2 reads FQGNSA. CDR3 length equals 15 residues. V shed 4 bases and J 3 bases; nucleotides not matched to a gene: 5. CDR3 region: CASSSGTGGFYEQYF. The CDR3 DNA reads as TGTGCCAGCAGCTCCGGGACAGGGGGTTTCTACGAGCAGTACTTC.

This clone was detected only once. The chain recombines TRBV12-2 with TRBJ2-4. TRBV12-2 counts as a pseudogene. The CDR3 is 13 residues long. CDR3 DNA: TGTGCAAGTCGCTTCCTTAAGGGCCACATTCAGTACTTC. Its protein is CASRFLKGHIQYF.

The chain joins TRBV5-5 to TRBJ2-7, with D possibly TRBD1 on 6 matching bases. The CDR3 loop spans 13 amino acids. Germline V gene sequence: CDR1 SGHKS, CDR2 YYEKEE (reference sequence). V lost 4 bases, J lost 5 bases, and 13 bases lay in between. CDR3: CASSPGTNDEQYF. The CDR3 DNA reads TGTGCCAGCAGCCCCGGGACAAACGACGAGCAGTACTTC.

This clone was found a few times. This chain connects TRBV6-1 to TRBJ1-5, with a tentative D call TRBD1 (6 bases). Germline-derived CDR1 and CDR2 are MNHNS and SASEGT. The length of the CDR3 is 13 residues. Deletions cut 2 bases from V and 9 bases from J, with 11 bases between. The chain's CDR3 is CASSEHGGGPQHF. DNA for the CDR3: TGTGCCAGCAGTGAACACGGAGGGGGGCCCCAGCATTTT.

The genes are TRBV27 and TRBJ2-3; a possible D gene is TRBD2 (6 bases). The germline V gene has CDR1 MNHEY and CDR2 SMNVEV (reference sequence). The ends were cut back, 5 bases at V and 11 bases at J, with 17 bases in the middle. The CDR3 is 13 amino acids. The CDR3: CASSGLRGEEQYF. DNA of the CDR3: TGTGCCAGCAGTGGGCTCCGCGGGGAGGAGCAGTATTTT.

The V call is TRBV4-1, the J call TRBJ2-5; TRBD1 aligns across 7 bases. Germline V gives CDR1 MGHRA, CDR2 YSYEKL. Germline trimming cut 4 bases from V and 2 bases from J; bases unmatched to any gene: 4. The CDR3 extends over 14 amino acids. CDR3 sequence reads: CASSPGQEQETQYF. CDR3 in DNA: TGCGCCAGCAGCCCCGGACAGGAGCAAGAGACCCAGTACTTC.